Given below is one TCR beta chain in context. For repertoire sequencing, the TCR beta CDR3 regions were amplified from RNA transcripts. An opening RT-PCR round employed HTBI primers and preceded a second-round multiplex PCR. TCRdb processed the multiplex PCR reads anew with MiXCR; each CDR3 protein has one entry. The sample comprises hundreds of thousands of distinct CDR3 sequences, over 20% of which are singletons, and under 3.5% rests with the top ten. The source of the sample is a study of Graves' ophthalmopathy and Graves' hyperthyroidism. The sample consisted of peripheral blood. This receptor was identified in a woman younger than 35 with stable Graves' hyperthyroidism.

CDR3: CASSPRRDPYEQYF. In nucleotides, the CDR3 is TGTGCCAGCTCACCGCGGAGGGATCCCTACGAGCAGTACTTC. The chain recombines TRBV18 with TRBJ2-7; D possibly corresponds to TRBD2 (6 bases). The V end was cut by 3 bases, the J end by 2 bases, with 11 bases between. Germline lookup yields CDR1 KGHSH and CDR2 LQKENI. The CDR3 is 14 residues long.